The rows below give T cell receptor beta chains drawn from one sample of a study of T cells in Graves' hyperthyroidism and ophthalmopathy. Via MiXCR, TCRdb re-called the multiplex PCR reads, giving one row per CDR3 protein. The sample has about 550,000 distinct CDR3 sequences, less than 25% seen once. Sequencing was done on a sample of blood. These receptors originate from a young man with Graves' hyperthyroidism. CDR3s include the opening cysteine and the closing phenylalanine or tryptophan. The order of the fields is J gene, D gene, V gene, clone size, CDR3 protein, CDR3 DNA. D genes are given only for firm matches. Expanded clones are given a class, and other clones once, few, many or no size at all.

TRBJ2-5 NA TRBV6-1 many CASSPNPWETQYF TGTGCCAGCAGCCCCAACCCATGGGAGACCCAGTACTTC
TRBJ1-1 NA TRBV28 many CASSFWTLGPDTEAFF TGTGCCAGCAGTTTTTGGACTTTAGGGCCGGACACTGAAGCTTTCTTT
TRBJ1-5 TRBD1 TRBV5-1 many CASSSTPGGLQPQHF TGCGCCAGCAGCTCCACCCCAGGGGGCCTTCAGCCCCAGCATTTT
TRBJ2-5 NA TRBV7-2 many CASSLTPSSQTQYF TGTGCCAGCAGCTTAACGCCTAGCAGTCAGACCCAGTACTTC
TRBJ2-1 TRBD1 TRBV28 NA CASRPPGQSSYNEQFF TGTGCCAGCAGGCCTCCGGGACAGAGCTCCTACAATGAGCAGTTCTTC
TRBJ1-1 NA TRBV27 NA CASSLVQHTDAFF TGTGCCAGCAGTTTAGTACAGCACACTGATGCTTTCTTT
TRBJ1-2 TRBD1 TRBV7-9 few CASSLPTGGHYGYTF TGTGCCAGCAGCCTACCGACAGGGGGCCACTATGGCTACACCTTC
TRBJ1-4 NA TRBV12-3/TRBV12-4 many CASSLQGLTNEKLFF TGTGCCAGCAGTTTGCAGGGGCTCACTAATGAAAAACTGTTTTTT
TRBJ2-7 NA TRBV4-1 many CASSQEFLLASGYEQYF TGCGCCAGCAGCCAAGAATTTCTTCTCGCGAGTGGGTACGAGCAGTACTTC
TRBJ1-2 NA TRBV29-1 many CSVDEYRYTF TGCAGCGTTGATGAGTATCGCTACACCTTC
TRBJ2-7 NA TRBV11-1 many CASSAWTADSPYEQYF TGTGCCAGCAGCGCCTGGACGGCGGACAGCCCCTACGAGCAGTACTTC
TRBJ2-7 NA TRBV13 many CASSSPKGDNSYEQYF TGTGCCAGCAGCTCCCCTAAGGGGGACAACTCCTACGAGCAGTACTTC
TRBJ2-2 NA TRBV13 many CASSYRGTWAGELFF TGTGCCAGCAGCTACCGGGGGACATGGGCCGGGGAGCTGTTTTTT
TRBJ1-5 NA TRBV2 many CASSVGISNQPQHF TGTGCCAGCAGTGTAGGGATCAGCAATCAGCCCCAGCATTTT
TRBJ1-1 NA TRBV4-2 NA CASSQAQGGTEAFF TGTGCCAGCAGCCAAGCCCAGGGTGGGACTGAAGCTTTCTTT
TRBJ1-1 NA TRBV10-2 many CASSESGGRVDTEAFF TGCGCCAGCAGTGAGTCGGGGGGTAGGGTGGACACTGAAGCTTTCTTT
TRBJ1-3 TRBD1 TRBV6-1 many CASSATGTGNTIYF TGTGCCAGCAGCGCGACAGGGACTGGAAACACCATATATTTT
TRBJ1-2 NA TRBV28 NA CASLPLGVGANYGYTF TGTGCCAGCCTCCCCTTGGGGGTAGGGGCTAACTATGGCTACACCTTC
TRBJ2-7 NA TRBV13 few CASSSRGSSYEQYF TGTGCCAGCAGTTCCCGGGGAAGCTCCTACGAGCAGTACTTC
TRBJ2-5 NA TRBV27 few CASSSDLKETQYF TGTGCCAGCAGTTCAGATCTTAAAGAGACCCAGTACTTC
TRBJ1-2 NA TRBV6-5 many CASSYSRVGGYTF TGTGCCAGCAGTTACTCGAGGGTGGGAGGCTACACCTTC